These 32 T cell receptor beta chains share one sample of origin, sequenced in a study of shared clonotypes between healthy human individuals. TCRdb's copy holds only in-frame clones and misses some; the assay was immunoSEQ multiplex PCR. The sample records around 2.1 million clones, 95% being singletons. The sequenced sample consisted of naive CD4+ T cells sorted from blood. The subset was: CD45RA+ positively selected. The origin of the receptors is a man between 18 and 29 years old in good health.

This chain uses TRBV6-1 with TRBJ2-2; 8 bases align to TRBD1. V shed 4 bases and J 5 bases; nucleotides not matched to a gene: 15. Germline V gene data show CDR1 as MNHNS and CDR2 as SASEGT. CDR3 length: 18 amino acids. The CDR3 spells CASSAYVPGQGKTGELFF. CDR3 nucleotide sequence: TGTGCCAGCAGTGCCTACGTTCCTGGACAGGGAAAAACCGGGGAGCTGTTTTTT.

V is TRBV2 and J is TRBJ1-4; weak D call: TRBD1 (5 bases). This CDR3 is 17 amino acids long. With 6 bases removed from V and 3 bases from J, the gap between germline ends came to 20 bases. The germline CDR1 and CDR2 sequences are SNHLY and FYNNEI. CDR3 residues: CASRPRVGEEANEKLFF. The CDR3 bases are TGTGCCAGCAGACCCAGGGTTGGGGAGGAGGCTAATGAAAAACTGTTTTTT.

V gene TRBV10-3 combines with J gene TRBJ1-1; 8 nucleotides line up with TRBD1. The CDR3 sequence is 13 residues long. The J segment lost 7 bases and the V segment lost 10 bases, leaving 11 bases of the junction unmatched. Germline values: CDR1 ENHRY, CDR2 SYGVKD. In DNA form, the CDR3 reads TGTGCCAGCAAACCCGGCGGACAGGGTGAAGCTTTCTTT. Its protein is CASKPGGQGEAFF.

The CDR3 coding sequence is TGTGCCAGCTCACCACCGGGACAGTCTTTGAGCACTGAAGCTTTCTTT. This codes for CASSPPGQSLSTEAFF. The chain has TRBV18 and TRBJ1-1, with 7 bases aligning to TRBD1. J lost 4 bases, V lost 0 bases, and 8 bases had no gene match. From germline, CDR1 is KGHSH and CDR2 LQKENI. The CDR3 consists of 16 residues.

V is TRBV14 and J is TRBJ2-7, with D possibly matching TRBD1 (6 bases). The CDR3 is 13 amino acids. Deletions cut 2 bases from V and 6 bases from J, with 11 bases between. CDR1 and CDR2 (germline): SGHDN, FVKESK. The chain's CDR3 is CASSQSTGTEQYF. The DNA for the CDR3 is TGTGCCAGCAGCCAATCTACAGGGACCGAGCAGTACTTC. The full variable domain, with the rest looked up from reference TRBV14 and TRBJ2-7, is EAGVTQFPSHSVIEKGQTVTLRCDPISGHDNLYWYRRVMGKEIKFLLHFVKESKQDESGMPNNRFLAERTGGTYSTLKVQPAELEDSGVYFCASSQSTGTEQYFGPGTRLTVT.

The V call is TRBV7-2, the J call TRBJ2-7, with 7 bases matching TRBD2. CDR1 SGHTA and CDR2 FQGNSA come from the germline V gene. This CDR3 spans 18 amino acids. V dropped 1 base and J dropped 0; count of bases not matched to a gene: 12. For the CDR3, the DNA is TGTGCCAGCAGCTTAGAAAGGACCCCCAGCGGGGCCTCCTACGAGCAGTACTTC. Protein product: CASSLERTPSGASYEQYF.

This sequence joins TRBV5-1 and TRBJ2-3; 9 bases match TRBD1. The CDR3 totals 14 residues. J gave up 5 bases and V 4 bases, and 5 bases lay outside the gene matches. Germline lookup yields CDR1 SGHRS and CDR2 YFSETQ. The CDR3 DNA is TGCGCCAGCAGCGAGGGACAGGGTAGAGATACGCAGTATTTT. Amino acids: CASSEGQGRDTQYF.

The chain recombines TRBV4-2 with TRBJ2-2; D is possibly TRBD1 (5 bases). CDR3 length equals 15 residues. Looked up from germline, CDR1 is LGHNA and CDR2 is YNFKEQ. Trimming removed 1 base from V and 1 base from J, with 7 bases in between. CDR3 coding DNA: TGTGCCAGCAGCCAAGCGACAGTGAACACCGGGGAGCTGTTTTTT. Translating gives CASSQATVNTGELFF.

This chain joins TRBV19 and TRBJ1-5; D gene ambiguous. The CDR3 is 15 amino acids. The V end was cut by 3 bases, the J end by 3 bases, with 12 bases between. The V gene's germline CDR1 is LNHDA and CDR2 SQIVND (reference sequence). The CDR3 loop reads CASSIGSQLNQPQHF. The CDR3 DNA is TGTGCCAGTAGTATCGGGAGTCAGCTCAATCAGCCCCAGCATTTT.

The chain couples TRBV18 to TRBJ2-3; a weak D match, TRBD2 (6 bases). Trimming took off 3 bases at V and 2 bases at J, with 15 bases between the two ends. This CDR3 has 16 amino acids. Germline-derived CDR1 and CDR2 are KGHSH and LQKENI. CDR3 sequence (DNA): TGTGCCAGCTCACCGGGTCAAGCGGGCTACACAGATACGCAGTATTTT. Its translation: CASSPGQAGYTDTQYF. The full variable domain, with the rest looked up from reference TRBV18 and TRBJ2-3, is NAGVMQNPRHLVRRRGQEARLRCSPMKGHSHVYWYRQLPEEGLKFMVYLQKENIIDESGMPKERFSAEFPKEGPSILRIQQVVRGDSAAYFCASSPGQAGYTDTQYFGPGTRLTVL.

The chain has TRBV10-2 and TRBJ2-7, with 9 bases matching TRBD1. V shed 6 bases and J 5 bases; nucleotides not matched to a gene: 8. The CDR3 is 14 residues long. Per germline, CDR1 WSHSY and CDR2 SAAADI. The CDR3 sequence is CASSPGQGFHEQYF. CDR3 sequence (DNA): TGCGCCAGCAGCCCGGGACAGGGTTTTCACGAGCAGTACTTC.

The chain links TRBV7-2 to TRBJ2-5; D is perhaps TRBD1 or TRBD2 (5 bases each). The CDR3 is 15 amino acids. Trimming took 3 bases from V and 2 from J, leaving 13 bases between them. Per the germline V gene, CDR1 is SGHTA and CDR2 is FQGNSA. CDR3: CASSLFGTVQETQYF. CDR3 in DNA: TGTGCCAGCAGCTTGTTCGGGACCGTACAAGAGACCCAGTACTTC.

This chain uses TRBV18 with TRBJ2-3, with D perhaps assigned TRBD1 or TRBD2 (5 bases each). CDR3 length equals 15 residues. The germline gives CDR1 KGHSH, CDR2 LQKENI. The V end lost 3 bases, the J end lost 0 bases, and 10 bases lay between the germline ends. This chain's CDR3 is CASSPGRASTDTQYF. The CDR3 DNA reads TGTGCCAGCTCACCGGGACGAGCGAGCACAGATACGCAGTATTTT.

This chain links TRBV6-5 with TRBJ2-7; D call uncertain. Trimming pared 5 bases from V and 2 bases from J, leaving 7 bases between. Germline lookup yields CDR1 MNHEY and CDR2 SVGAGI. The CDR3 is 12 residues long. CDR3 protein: CASSQHAYEQYF. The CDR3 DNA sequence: TGTGCCAGCAGTCAACACGCCTACGAGCAGTACTTC.

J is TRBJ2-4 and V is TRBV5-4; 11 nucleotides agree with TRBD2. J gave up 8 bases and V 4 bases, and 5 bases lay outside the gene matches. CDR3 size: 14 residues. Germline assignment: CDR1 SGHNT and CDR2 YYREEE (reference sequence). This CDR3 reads CASSPLAGGDIQYF. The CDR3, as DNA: TGTGCCAGCAGCCCCCTAGCGGGAGGAGACATTCAGTACTTC.

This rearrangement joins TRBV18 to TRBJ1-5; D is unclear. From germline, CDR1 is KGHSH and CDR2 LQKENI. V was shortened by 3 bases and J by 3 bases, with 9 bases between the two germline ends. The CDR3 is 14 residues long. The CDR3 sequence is CASSPMGINQPQHF. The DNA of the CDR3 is TGTGCCAGCTCACCTATGGGGATCAATCAGCCCCAGCATTTT.

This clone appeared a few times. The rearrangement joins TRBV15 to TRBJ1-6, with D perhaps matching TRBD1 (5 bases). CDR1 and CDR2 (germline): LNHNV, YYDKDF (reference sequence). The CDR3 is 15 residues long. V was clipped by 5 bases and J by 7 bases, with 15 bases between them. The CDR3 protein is CATSASPEGNSPLHF. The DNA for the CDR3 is TGTGCCACCAGCGCCAGCCCAGAGGGGAATTCACCCCTCCACTTT. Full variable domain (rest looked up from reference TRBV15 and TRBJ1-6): DAMVIQNPRYQVTQFGKPVTLSCSQTLNHNVMYWYQQKSSQAPKLLFHYYDKDFNNEADTPDNFQSRRPNTSFCFLDIRSPGLGDTAMYLCATSASPEGNSPLHFGNGTRLTVT.

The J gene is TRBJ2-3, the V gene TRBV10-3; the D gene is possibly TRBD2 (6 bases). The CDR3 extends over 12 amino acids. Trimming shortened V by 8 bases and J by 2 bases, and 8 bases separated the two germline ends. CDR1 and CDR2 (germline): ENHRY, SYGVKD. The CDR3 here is CAIGGFTDTQYF. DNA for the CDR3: TGTGCCATCGGGGGGTTCACAGATACGCAGTATTTT.

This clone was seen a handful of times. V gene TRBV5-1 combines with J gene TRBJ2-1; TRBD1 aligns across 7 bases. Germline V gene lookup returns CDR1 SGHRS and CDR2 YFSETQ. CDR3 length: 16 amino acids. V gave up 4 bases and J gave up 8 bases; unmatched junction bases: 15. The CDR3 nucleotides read TGCGCCAGCAGCCCCGACAGGGTTTTCGATTTGGATGAGCAGTTCTTC. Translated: CASSPDRVFDLDEQFF.

The CDR3 coding sequence is TGCGCCAGCAGCCCCGGAGGGGGGCCGCAGGGACAGTACTTC. Its protein is CASSPGGGPQGQYF. The chain uses TRBV5-1 and TRBJ2-4, with D perhaps given as TRBD1 or TRBD2 (6 bases each). The length of the CDR3 is 14 residues. Looked up from germline, CDR1 is SGHRS and CDR2 is YFSETQ. Deletions cut 4 bases from V and 13 bases from J, with 21 bases between.

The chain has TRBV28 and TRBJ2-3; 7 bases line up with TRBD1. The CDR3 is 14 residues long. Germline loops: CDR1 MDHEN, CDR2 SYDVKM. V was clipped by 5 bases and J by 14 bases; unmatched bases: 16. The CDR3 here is CASSPKPGQARAYF. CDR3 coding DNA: TGTGCCAGCAGTCCAAAGCCCGGACAGGCCCGTGCGTATTTT. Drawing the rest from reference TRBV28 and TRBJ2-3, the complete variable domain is DVKVTQSSRYLVKRTGEKVFLECVQDMDHENMFWYRQDPGLGLRLIYFSYDVKMKEKGDIPEGYSVSREKKERFSLILESASTNQTSMYLCASSPKPGQARAYFGPGTRLTVL.

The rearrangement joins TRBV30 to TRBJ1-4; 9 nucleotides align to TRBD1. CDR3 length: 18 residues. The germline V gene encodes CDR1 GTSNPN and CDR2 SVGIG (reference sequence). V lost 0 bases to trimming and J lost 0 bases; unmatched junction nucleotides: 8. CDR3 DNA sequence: TGTGCCTGGAGTGTCTTAACAGGGGGCCGGGCAACTAATGAAAAACTGTTTTTT. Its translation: CAWSVLTGGRATNEKLFF.

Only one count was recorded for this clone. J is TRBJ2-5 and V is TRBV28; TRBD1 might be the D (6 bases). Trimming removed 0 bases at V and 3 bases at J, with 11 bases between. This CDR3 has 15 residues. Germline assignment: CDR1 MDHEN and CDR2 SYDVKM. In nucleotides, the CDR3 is TGTGCCAGCAGTTTATGGACAGGCAGCAAAGAGACCCAGTACTTC. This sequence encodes CASSLWTGSKETQYF.

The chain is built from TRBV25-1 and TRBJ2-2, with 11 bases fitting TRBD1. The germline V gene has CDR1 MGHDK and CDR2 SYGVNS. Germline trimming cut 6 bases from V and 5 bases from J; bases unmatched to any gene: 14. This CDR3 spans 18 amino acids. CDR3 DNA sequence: TGTGCCAGCAGCGGACTCGGACAGGGGGCGCTTTGGACCGGGGAGCTGTTTTTT. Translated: CASSGLGQGALWTGELFF.

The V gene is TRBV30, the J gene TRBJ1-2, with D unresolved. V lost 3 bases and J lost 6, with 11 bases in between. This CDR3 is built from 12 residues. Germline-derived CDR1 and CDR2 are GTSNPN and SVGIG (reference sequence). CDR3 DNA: TGTGCCTGGAGGGTAGAGGGAAATGGCTACACCTTC. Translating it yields CAWRVEGNGYTF.

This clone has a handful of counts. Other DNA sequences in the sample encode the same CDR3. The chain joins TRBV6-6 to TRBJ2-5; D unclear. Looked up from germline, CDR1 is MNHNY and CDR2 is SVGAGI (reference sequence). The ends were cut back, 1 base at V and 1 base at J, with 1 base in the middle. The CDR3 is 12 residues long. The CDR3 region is CASSYFQETQYF. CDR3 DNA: TGTGCCAGCAGTTACTTCCAAGAGACCCAGTACTTC.

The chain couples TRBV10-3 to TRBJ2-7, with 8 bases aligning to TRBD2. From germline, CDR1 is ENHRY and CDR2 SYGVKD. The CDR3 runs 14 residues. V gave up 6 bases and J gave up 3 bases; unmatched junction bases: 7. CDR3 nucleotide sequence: TGTGCCATCAGCCGGACTAGCATGGACTACGAGCAGTACTTC. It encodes CAISRTSMDYEQYF.

CDR3: CASSQGLAGGLNEQFF. The CDR3 DNA sequence: TGTGCCAGCAGCCAAGGGTTAGCGGGAGGATTAAATGAGCAGTTCTTC. The chain uses TRBV14 and TRBJ2-1; 10 bases are shared with TRBD2. Trimming removed 1 base from V and 7 bases from J; junction bases left unmatched: 7. Germline-derived CDR1 and CDR2 are SGHDN and FVKESK. The length of the CDR3 is 16 residues.

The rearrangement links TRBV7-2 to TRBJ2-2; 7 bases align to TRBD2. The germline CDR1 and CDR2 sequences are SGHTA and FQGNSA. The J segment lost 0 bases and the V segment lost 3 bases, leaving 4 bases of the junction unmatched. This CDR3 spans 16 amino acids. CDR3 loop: CASSLISGANTGELFF. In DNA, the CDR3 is TGTGCCAGCAGCTTGATCAGCGGGGCGAACACCGGGGAGCTGTTTTTT. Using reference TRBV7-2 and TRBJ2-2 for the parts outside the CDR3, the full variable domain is GAGVSQSPSNKVTEKGKDVELRCDPISGHTALYWYRQSLGQGLEFLIYFQGNSAPDKSGLPSDRFSAERTGGSVSTLTIQRTQQEDSAVYLCASSLISGANTGELFFGEGSRLTVL.

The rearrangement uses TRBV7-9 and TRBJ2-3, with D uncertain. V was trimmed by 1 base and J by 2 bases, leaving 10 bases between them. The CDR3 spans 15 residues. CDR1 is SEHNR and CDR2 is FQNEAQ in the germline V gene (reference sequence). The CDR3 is CASSLGQPITDTQYF. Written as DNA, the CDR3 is TGTGCCAGCAGCTTAGGGCAACCTATCACAGATACGCAGTATTTT.

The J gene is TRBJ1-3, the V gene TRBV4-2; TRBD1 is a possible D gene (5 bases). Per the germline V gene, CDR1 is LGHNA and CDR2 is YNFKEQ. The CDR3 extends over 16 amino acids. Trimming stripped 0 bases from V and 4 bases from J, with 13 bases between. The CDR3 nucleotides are TGTGCCAGCAGCCAAGATGGGGGGGGAAAGGGAAACACCATATATTTT. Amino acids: CASSQDGGGKGNTIYF.

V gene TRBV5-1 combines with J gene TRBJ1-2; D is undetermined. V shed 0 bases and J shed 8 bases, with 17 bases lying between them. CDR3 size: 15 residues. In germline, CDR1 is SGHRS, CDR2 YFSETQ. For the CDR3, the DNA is TGCGCCAGCAGCTTGGATTCGGCCGGCGCGATGGGCTACACCTTC. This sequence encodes CASSLDSAGAMGYTF.